This T cell receptor beta chain was documented in a study of long-term antiretroviral therapy in people with HIV. Study-wide findings and caveats: Versus controls, repertoires in people with HIV had narrower CDR3 length ranges. Post-ART, diversity grew, though it stayed under transplant donor control levels. Clones that had undergone expansion before ART dominated the repertoire at all time points.

Between the trimmed V and J ends, which lost 5 bases and 4 bases, there was a span of 14 bases. From germline, CDR1 is MGHRA and CDR2 YSYEKL. The CDR3 runs to 14 residues. For this clone: Antigen specificity is unknown.

A v3.0 immunoSEQ assay was performed at survey level. The protocol was immunoSEQ multiplex PCR, while the TCRdb copy is restricted to in-frame clones and leaves out a portion. The data hold about 22,000 clones, with 75% to 85% observed a single time. The chain recombines TRBV4-1 with TRBJ1-2, with D tentatively TRBD1 (5 bases). The source was unsorted PBMCs, collected 0.1 years before starting antiretroviral therapy. This receptor was obtained from a man younger than 35 with HIV. The CDR3 bases are TGCGCCAGCAGCTATCGGGGGACCTCCTATGGCTACACCTTC. As protein: CASSYRGTSYGYTF.